This is a list of T cell receptor beta chains from one sample in a study of somatic mutations in cytotoxic T cells in rheumatoid arthritis. TCRdb's copy holds only in-frame clones and misses some; the assay was immunoSEQ multiplex PCR. The table records around 19,000 clones, about four fifths of them present only once. Source material: CD8+ T cells sorted from blood. These receptor sequences come from an adult with rheumatoid arthritis. CDR3s include the opening cysteine and the closing phenylalanine or tryptophan. A D gene is named only where the DNA matches it firmly. Clone size is shown for a subset of rows, as once, few, many or a class of expanded clone.

V gene	D gene	J gene	clone size	CDR3 protein	CDR3 DNA
TRBV7-2	TRBD1	TRBJ1-2	NA	CASSPGQGGYGYTF	TGTGCCAGCAGCCCTGGACAGGGGGGCTATGGCTACACCTTC
TRBV30	NA	TRBJ2-2	NA	CAWSESANTGELFF	TGTGCCTGGAGTGAGTCAGCGAACACCGGGGAGCTGTTTTTT
TRBV28	NA	TRBJ1-1	NA	CASSLWGENTEAFF	TGTGCCAGCAGTTTATGGGGGGAGAACACTGAAGCTTTCTTT
TRBV13	NA	TRBJ2-7	NA	CASSKRGFGIYEQYF	TGTGCCAGCAGCAAAAGGGGATTTGGGATTTACGAGCAGTACTTC
TRBV5-1	NA	TRBJ1-2	NA	CARGYGYTF	TGCGCCCGTGGGTATGGCTACACCTTC
TRBV7-9	NA	TRBJ1-5	few	CASSFGDQPQHF	TGTGCCAGCAGTTTCGGCGATCAGCCCCAGCATTTT
TRBV9	TRBD1	TRBJ2-3	NA	CASSVGGGGTDTQYF	TGTGCCAGCAGCGTAGGAGGGGGCGGAACAGATACGCAGTATTTT
TRBV5-1	NA	TRBJ1-4	NA	CASSLDWRGKLFF	TGCGCCAGCAGCTTGGACTGGCGTGGAAAACTGTTTTTT
TRBV28	NA	TRBJ2-3	NA	CASSFNADTQYF	TGTGCCAGCAGTTTCAACGCAGATACGCAGTATTTT
TRBV10-3	NA	TRBJ2-6	NA	CAISELETGANVLTF	TGTGCCATCAGTGAGCTGGAAACTGGGGCCAACGTCCTGACTTTC
TRBV27	TRBD2	TRBJ2-2	NA	CASSFLLAGGAGELFF	TGTGCCAGCAGTTTCCTTCTAGCGGGAGGCGCCGGGGAGCTGTTTTTT
TRBV27	NA	TRBJ2-7	NA	CASSPLSRNYEQYF	TGTGCCAGCAGTCCGCTTTCCAGGAACTACGAGCAGTACTTC
TRBV27	TRBD1	TRBJ1-2	NA	CASSLSWGQGVAYGYTF	TGTGCCAGCAGTTTATCGTGGGGGCAGGGGGTGGCCTATGGCTACACCTTC
TRBV5-6	NA	TRBJ1-5	NA	CASSFGGYNQPQHF	TGTGCCAGCAGCTTCGGCGGATACAATCAGCCCCAGCATTTT
TRBV7-9	NA	TRBJ2-2	NA	CASSLPGVGELFF	TGTGCCAGCAGCTTACCGGGGGTCGGGGAGCTGTTTTTT
TRBV28	NA	TRBJ1-5	NA	CASSFLNDNQPQHF	TGTGCCAGCAGTTTTTTGAACGACAATCAGCCCCAGCATTTT
TRBV5-5	NA	TRBJ1-4	NA	CASSFDGGATGYEKLFF	TGTGCCAGCAGCTTCGATGGAGGTGCGACCGGTTATGAAAAACTGTTTTTT
TRBV27	TRBD2	TRBJ2-7	NA	CASSLTSGTIYEQYF	TGTGCCAGCAGTCTTACTAGCGGGACCATTTACGAGCAGTACTTC
TRBV2	NA	TRBJ2-3	NA	CASTRGTDNTDTQYF	TGTGCCAGCACCAGAGGGACTGACAATACAGATACGCAGTATTTT
TRBV18	NA	TRBJ2-7	NA	CASSPDLYYEQYF	TGTGCCAGCTCACCGGACTTATACTACGAGCAGTACTTC
TRBV28	NA	TRBJ2-1	once	CASSPPPSSYNEQFF	TGTGCCAGCAGCCCCCCCCCAAGCTCCTACAATGAGCAGTTCTTC